This TCR beta chain was sequenced in a study of blood T cell repertoires in COVID-19 (dated by TCRdb to about 2020). Turning to the overall study: Collaborator samples came from the United States, Italy and Spain and covered acute and convalescent phases of COVID-19. The prospective study material was composed of cDNA or gDNA derived from T cells, B-cell-depleted T cells, or PBMCs. The dataset comprised deeply sampled blood TCRbeta repertoires from subjects exposed to, actively infected with, or recovered from COVID-19. The repertoires were released in a freely available public database intended as a resource for research on the immune response to SARS-CoV-2. The samples were drawn from two sources: the first 160 participants of the ongoing ImmuneRACE study, and approximately 1,300 subjects contributed by 6 global collaborators. Nearly every sample came with metadata listing a de-identified subject ID, COVID-19 status, age in years and sex. HLA class I and class II types, where available, came from metadata supplied by the sample provider rather than from assay-based typing. The research as a whole found: The quantity of clinical and demographic metadata differed by source and by participant and was supplied without curation.

TCRbeta CDR3 regions were amplified from genomic DNA by means of the immunoSEQ Assay, a bias-controlled multiplex PCR. Per the authors' processing: The number of nucleated cells in each sample was estimated from the amplification of reference gene primers within the assay. To quantify the absolute abundance of each unique TCRbeta CDR3 rearrangement, sequence reads were collapsed and filtered. For each sample, productive Simpson clonality was calculated by taking the square root of Simpson's diversity index across productive rearrangements. TCRdb mirrors the immuneACCESS table, restricted to in-frame sequences. Some clones are absent from its copies; in checked studies, under half trace to an unresolved V gene, and the reason for the others is unknown. The V and J calls and the clone size are those of that table, but D and trimming were determined from the DNA. Present in this sample are a few hundred thousand clones, roughly 91% of which were seen just once. The ten largest clones add up to approximately 1.2% of the sample.

Participants in the prospective study were aged roughly 18 to 95 years, lived in approximately 26 United States geographic areas, and enrolled through a virtual design. To assign participants to cohorts, the prospective study relied on clinical history that participants themselves reported in a screening survey and a study questionnaire. ImmuneRACE Cohort 3 recovered participants were defined by two consecutive negative NP/OP PCR tests, healthcare professional clearance, or symptom resolution. Each participant in the prospective study had whole blood, serum and a nasopharyngeal or oropharyngeal swab collected by mobile phlebotomists. Prospective study participants could optionally give additional blood draws and questionnaires over a 2-month period. Before DNA extraction, prospective study blood samples were shipped either frozen or at room temperature. This clone has only a few counts. The clone's antigen remains unknown. Nothing much larger sits one base from this clone, and base qualities are not available.

Trimming takes 3 bases from V and 6 bases from J, and the germline ends sit 15 bases apart. The CDR3 has 15 amino acids, counting the end cysteine and phenylalanine. Just the 45-base CDR3 DNA is kept, in frame starting at base 1. CDR1 SGHDT and CDR2 YYEEEE are derived from the germline V gene. Sequencing was performed on PBMCs or T cells enriched from blood (not recorded which). The sequence was obtained from a woman aged 18-29 years who had recovered from COVID-19. The V and J genes are TRBV5-6 and TRBJ2-2; confidence is insufficient to name the D gene. The base sequence is TGTGCCAGCAGCTCCGACACTTATAGGTCCGGGGAGCTGTTTTTT. Its protein is CASSSDTYRSGELFF.